This TCR beta chain was profiled in a study of T cell responses to AZD1222 COVID-19 vaccine. Study overall: Analyses pooled second doses at about 4 or about 12 weeks.

Method: immunoSEQ multiplex PCR; TCRdb's copy keeps in-frame clones and lacks some. Counted here are 120,000 to 150,000 clones, about 87% occurring once; the ten biggest clones make up around 2.2%. In the case of this clone: Antigen: not known.

The CDR3 loop spans 15 amino acids. Germline V lookup: CDR1 SGHDN, CDR2 FVKESK. With 1 base removed from V and 4 bases from J, the gap between germline ends came to 13 bases. Study-level results: Clonal diversity may have been underestimated in mostly white British donors. Along spike, vaccine-associated CD4 TCRs were found throughout, with dominance at 160-218 and 743-854.

This sequence joins TRBV14 and TRBJ2-5, with D unresolved. This specimen was peripheral blood, taken on day 0 of AZD1222 vaccination. This TCR was sampled from an adult in good health. CDR3 sequence: CASSQGNLIRETQYF. The CDR3 coding sequence is TGTGCCAGCAGCCAAGGAAACCTAATCCGAGAGACCCAGTACTTC.